The clone carrying this TCR beta chain has more than one count but fewer than ten. These data originate in a study of blood T cell repertoires in COVID-19. Overall study context: Specimens from acute and convalescent COVID-19 originated in the United States, Italy and Spain. T cells, B-cell-depleted T cells, or PBMCs provided the cDNA or gDNA that served as material.

Under the authors' procedure: Nucleated cell number was recorded as an estimate derived from reference gene primer amplification. This table comes from immunoSEQ multiplex PCR, and its TCRdb copy is limited to in-frame clones, with some not included. The V and J calls and clone size were taken over from that table, and D and trimming were inferred from the DNA. This sample has 200,000 to 300,000 clones; around 87% occur once, and the top ten carry about 2.1%. Input material: peripheral blood. This clonotype was sampled from a woman between 50 and 59 years old with acute or convalescent COVID-19.

The CDR3 DNA is TGTGCCAGCACCGCACGGTCAACACCCCTCCACTTT. Amino acid sequence: CASTARSTPLHF. The V gene is TRBV28, the J gene TRBJ1-6; the D is unclear. V lost 7 bases, J lost 11 bases, and 12 bases lay in between. Germline values: CDR1 MDHEN, CDR2 SYDVKM. The CDR3 sequence is 12 residues long.